These T cell receptor beta chains were read from a single sample in a study of blood T cell repertoires in COVID-19. Sequencing was performed with immunoSEQ multiplex PCR; in TCRdb, only in-frame clones are kept and a portion is missing. In the table there are roughly 250,000 clones, 75% to 90% of which are singletons. Sequenced sample: peripheral blood. These receptors were taken from a middle-aged woman with acute or convalescent COVID-19. CDR3s include the opening cysteine and the closing phenylalanine or tryptophan. The D gene is left open where the match is weak. Size is omitted from some rows. Given values are once, few, many or a class for expanded clones.

clone_size	v_call	j_call	cdr3_length	d_call	cdr3_nt	cdr3_aa
.	TRBV2	TRBJ1-5	16	.	TGTGCCAGCAGTGAAAGAGGCAGGGAGGGAGGGCAGCCCCAGCATTTT	CASSERGREGGQPQHF
.	TRBV7-9	TRBJ1-2	16	TRBD1	TGTGCCAGCAGCCCCCGCTATACCCGACAGGGAAAAGGCTACACCTTC	CASSPRYTRQGKGYTF
.	TRBV19	TRBJ1-2	14	.	TGTGCCTCCTGGGGGGAAGGCAGGGTGGGAGGCTACACCTTC	CASWGEGRVGGYTF
.	TRBV2	TRBJ1-2	15	TRBD1	TGTGCCAGCAGTGACACAGGGGTCGCTCGATATGGCTACACCTTC	CASSDTGVARYGYTF
once	TRBV19	TRBJ2-4	15	.	TGTGCCAGTATCGACGGGTCTTTAGCCAAAAACATTCAGTACTTC	CASIDGSLAKNIQYF
.	TRBV4-2	TRBJ2-3	17	.	TGTGCCAGCAGCCAAGCCCGGGGTGGGGTTAGCACAGATACGCAGTATTTT	CASSQARGGVSTDTQYF
.	TRBV19	TRBJ2-1	15	.	TGTGCCAGTAAGGAGACCCCCCATTCCTACAATGAGCAGTTCTTC	CASKETPHSYNEQFF
.	TRBV12-5	TRBJ2-5	13	.	TGTGCTAGTGGTTCCGGACAGCGAGAGACCCAGTACTTC	CASGSGQRETQYF
once	TRBV19	TRBJ1-2	14	.	TGTGCCAGTAGTATTAAGGACGGAGGCTATGGCTACACCTTC	CASSIKDGGYGYTF
.	TRBV19	TRBJ1-2	14	TRBD1	TGTGCCAGTAGCAGACCAGGGGGCAGCTATGGCTACACCTTC	CASSRPGGSYGYTF
.	TRBV29-1	TRBJ1-5	14	.	TGCAGCGTTGTGACAGCAAATAGCAATCAGCCCCAGCATTTT	CSVVTANSNQPQHF
.	TRBV5-6	TRBJ2-5	15	TRBD1	TGTGCCAGCAGTGGACCGGACAGGGGAGGAGAGACCCAGTACTTC	CASSGPDRGGETQYF
.	TRBV9	TRBJ1-6	15	.	TGTGCCAGCAGCTCACAGGGTGACAATAATTCACCCCTCCACTTT	CASSSQGDNNSPLHF
.	TRBV5-1	TRBJ2-3	14	.	TGCGCCAGCAGCTTTTCGGGGGGCACAGATACGCAGTATTTT	CASSFSGGTDTQYF
many	TRBV3-1/TRBV3-2	TRBJ2-1	14	.	TGTGCCAGCAGTTCTGCGGTGAGGTCTAATGAGCAGTTCTTC	CASSSAVRSNEQFF
.	TRBV7-9	TRBJ1-6	11	.	TGTGCCAGCACCTCAGGGGCCGGCCTCCACTTT	CASTSGAGLHF
.	TRBV30	TRBJ1-2	14	TRBD1	TGTGCCTGGAGTGTAGGACAGGGTAATGTTGGCTACACCTTC	CAWSVGQGNVGYTF
.	TRBV15	TRBJ2-2	16	.	TGTGCCACCAGCAGAGATCACTTAGGGGCCACCGGGGAGCTGTTTTTT	CATSRDHLGATGELFF
.	TRBV7-9	TRBJ2-5	15	TRBD2	TGTGCCAGCAGCTTCGCGGGGGGGCTGCAAGAGACCCAGTACTTC	CASSFAGGLQETQYF
.	TRBV10-1	TRBJ1-1	13	.	TGCGCCAGCAGGGAGACAGAGCAGACTGAAGCTTTCTTT	CASRETEQTEAFF
.	TRBV4-1	TRBJ1-3	16	.	TGCGCCAGCAGCCAAGAACGGGGGTTGGGGTTCAACACCATATATTTT	CASSQERGLGFNTIYF
few	TRBV19	TRBJ1-1	15	TRBD1	TGTGCCAGTAGTATTGGTCCCGGACAGGGGCAGCGAGCTTTCTTT	CASSIGPGQGQRAFF
.	TRBV29-1	TRBJ1-1	13	TRBD1	TGCAGCGTTCCACAGGGGGGGAACACTGAAGCTTTCTTT	CSVPQGGNTEAFF
.	TRBV28	TRBJ1-3	14	.	TGTGCCAGCAGTGCCGGGGGAAGAGGAAACACCATATATTTT	CASSAGGRGNTIYF
.	TRBV19	TRBJ1-2	14	TRBD1	TGTGCCACCCGGGACAGTTTCCTTAACTATGGCTACACCTTC	CATRDSFLNYGYTF
.	TRBV7-8	TRBJ2-3	13	TRBD2	TGTGCCAGCAGACCACCTAGCGGAGATACGCAGTATTTT	CASRPPSGDTQYF
.	TRBV21-1	TRBJ2-5	11	.	TGTGCCAGCCCTCTAGTTCAGACCCAGTACTTC	CASPLVQTQYF
.	TRBV16	TRBJ1-1	13	.	TGTGCCAGCAGCTCCTTCGCGGGCACTGAAGCTTTCTTT	CASSSFAGTEAFF
.	TRBV19	TRBJ1-6	12	.	TGTGCCAGTAGCCCTACTTATTCACCCCTCCACTTT	CASSPTYSPLHF
.	TRBV7-9	TRBJ1-2	15	TRBD1	TGTGCCAGCAGCCCGGGACAGGGAGATCCCTATGGCTACACCTTC	CASSPGQGDPYGYTF
.	TRBV30	TRBJ1-1	13	.	TGTGCCTGGAGGGACAGCATGAACACTGAAGCTTTCTTT	CAWRDSMNTEAFF
.	TRBV5-1	TRBJ2-5	13	.	TGCGCCAGCAAGGGGGCGGGGCAAGAGACCCAGTACTTC	CASKGAGQETQYF
.	TRBV19	TRBJ2-3	13	TRBD1	TGTGCAGCTAACAGGGGGCGGGCAGATACGCAGTATTTT	CAANRGRADTQYF
.	TRBV28	TRBJ1-1	22	TRBD1	TGTGCCAGCAGTTTTTTTGGTTTGGGACAGGGTGGATTGGGTGGCCTGAACACTGAAGCTTTCTTT	CASSFFGLGQGGLGGLNTEAFF
few	TRBV12-2	TRBJ1-4	17	.	TGTGCAAGTCGCTTAGAGTCTTTGGGCCCACTTAATGAAAAACTGTTTTTT	CASRLESLGPLNEKLFF
.	TRBV19	TRBJ1-2	14	TRBD1	TGTGCCAGTAGTATTAGGGACAGGATCCAGGGCTACACCTTC	CASSIRDRIQGYTF
.	TRBV21-1	TRBJ1-6	11	.	TGTACCATTACAGGGTTTTCACCCCTCCACTTT	CTITGFSPLHF
.	TRBV7-2	TRBJ2-3	14	.	TGTGCCAGCAGCGAAGGGGGTAGCACAGATACGCAGTATTTT	CASSEGGSTDTQYF
.	TRBV5-1	TRBJ1-2	15	.	TGCGCCAGCAGCTCCCCTGGGAGGCCCACTAATGGCTACACCTTC	CASSSPGRPTNGYTF